The 18 T cell receptor beta chains below were found in one sample sequenced in a study of shared clonotypes between healthy human individuals. Libraries were prepared by immunoSEQ multiplex PCR; TCRdb keeps only in-frame clonotypes and omits some of them. The profile shows about 1 million clones, approximately 76% of them singletons. The sample consisted of memory CD4+ T cells sorted from blood. The subset here: CD45RA-negative fraction. The receptors originated from a man between 18 and 35 years old in good health.

This clone has just one count. The V and J genes are TRBV30 and TRBJ2-2; D is possibly TRBD1 (6 bases). Trimming shortened V by 8 bases and J by 0 bases, and 13 bases separated the two germline ends. The CDR3 spans 14 residues. Germline V CDR1 and CDR2: GTSNPN, SVGIG (reference sequence). Here the CDR3 DNA reads TGTGCCACACCGGGACAATCGAACACCGGGGAGCTGTTTTTT. The encoded protein is CATPGQSNTGELFF.

The J gene is TRBJ2-3, the V gene TRBV4-1, with a possible D match to TRBD2 (5 bases). The CDR3 runs to 14 residues. Germline V lookup: CDR1 MGHRA, CDR2 YSYEKL. With 4 bases removed from V and 3 bases from J, the gap between germline ends came to 11 bases. The CDR3 loop reads CASSPRLTTDTQYF. The CDR3 DNA reads as TGCGCCAGCAGCCCAAGACTAACTACAGATACGCAGTATTTT.

This clone was counted between two and nine times. The V and J genes are TRBV14 and TRBJ2-2; D remains ambiguous. CDR3 length: 13 residues. V lost 6 bases, J lost 3 bases, and 8 bases lay in between. The germline V gene has CDR1 SGHDN and CDR2 FVKESK. This CDR3 reads CASRPQDTGELFF. The DNA for the CDR3 is TGTGCCAGCAGGCCGCAGGACACCGGGGAGCTGTTTTTT.

The chain has TRBV9 and TRBJ1-5; D is possibly TRBD1 (5 bases). Germline-derived CDR1 and CDR2 are SGDLS and YYNGEE. There are 14 residues in the CDR3. Trimming took off 4 bases at V and 4 bases at J, with 12 bases between the two ends. CDR3 DNA sequence: TGTGCCAGCAGCTCCGAAGCAGGGAATCAGCCCCAGCATTTT. Translated, it gives CASSSEAGNQPQHF.

Here the CDR3 reads CASSLGDTYTGELFF. In DNA, the CDR3 is TGTGCCAGCAGTTTAGGGGACACTTACACCGGGGAGCTGTTTTTT. The chain joins TRBV28 to TRBJ2-2, with a tentative D call TRBD1 (6 bases). The CDR3 is 15 amino acids. The V gene lost 2 bases and the J gene lost 3 bases, with 10 bases spanning the gap. Germline values: CDR1 MDHEN, CDR2 SYDVKM.

The CDR3 loop reads CASSDSRQGPTQYF. The DNA for the CDR3 is TGTGCCAGCAGTGACTCCAGACAGGGCCCTACGCAGTATTTT. The chain is built from TRBV2 and TRBJ2-3; 7 nucleotides align to TRBD1. The CDR3 extends over 14 amino acids. V was clipped by 3 bases and J by 8 bases; unmatched bases: 8. Per the germline V gene, CDR1 is SNHLY and CDR2 is FYNNEI.

This clone was seen more than once but under ten times. V and J are TRBV28 and TRBJ2-3; tentatively, D is TRBD1 (6 bases). This CDR3 spans 15 amino acids. CDR1 MDHEN and CDR2 SYDVKM come from the germline V gene. V was cut by 8 bases and J by 4 bases, with 19 bases left in between. CDR3 nucleotides: TGTGCCAGCCGATCCACAGGGCGCCACCCAGATACGCAGTATTTT. This codes for CASRSTGRHPDTQYF.

The rearrangement links TRBV7-2 to TRBJ1-2; TRBD1 aligns across 7 bases. The CDR3 loop spans 15 amino acids. After removal of 1 base from V and 2 bases from J, the junction contained 4 bases not matched to a gene. Germline CDR1 and CDR2: SGHTA and FQGNSA. The CDR3 reads CASSLVGGQNYGYTF. The DNA for the CDR3 is TGTGCCAGCAGCTTAGTGGGGGGACAGAACTATGGCTACACCTTC. The whole variable domain, filled in from reference TRBV7-2 and TRBJ1-2, reads GAGVSQSPSNKVTEKGKDVELRCDPISGHTALYWYRQSLGQGLEFLIYFQGNSAPDKSGLPSDRFSAERTGGSVSTLTIQRTQQEDSAVYLCASSLVGGQNYGYTFGSGTRLTVV.

J is TRBJ2-1 and V is TRBV5-4; perhaps TRBD2 as D (5 bases). CDR3 length: 13 residues. The V end was cut by 4 bases, the J end by 8 bases, with 13 bases between. The germline V gene encodes CDR1 SGHNT and CDR2 YYREEE (reference sequence). The CDR3 loop reads CASSPAEGDEQFF. The CDR3 DNA sequence: TGTGCCAGCAGCCCGGCCGAGGGTGATGAGCAGTTCTTC.

This sequence joins TRBV4-1 and TRBJ1-2, with TRBD1 as a possible D gene (5 bases). Trimming removed 8 bases at V and 5 bases at J, with 12 bases between. This CDR3 is built from 12 residues. CDR1 MGHRA and CDR2 YSYEKL come from the germline V gene. CDR3 region: CASANWGYGYTF. The CDR3, as DNA: TGCGCCAGCGCAAACTGGGGGTATGGCTACACCTTC.

The table lists this clone with a few counts. The rearrangement uses TRBV6-1 and TRBJ1-1; possible D gene TRBD1, 6 bases. V lost 6 bases and J 5 bases, leaving 13 bases between the germline ends. The length of the CDR3 is 13 residues. The V gene's germline CDR1 is MNHNS and CDR2 SASEGT. CDR3 sequence: CASRGGGRTEAFF. In DNA form, the CDR3 reads TGTGCCAGCAGAGGAGGGGGACGGACTGAAGCTTTCTTT.

This clone was detected only once. V usage is TRBV6-5 and J usage is TRBJ1-1; no definite D call. The germline CDR1 and CDR2 sequences are MNHEY and SVGAGI. The CDR3 totals 13 residues. V gave up 6 bases and J gave up 3 bases, with 11 bases separating them. CDR3: CASRDGRYTEAFF. The CDR3, as DNA: TGTGCCAGCAGGGACGGACGTTACACTGAAGCTTTCTTT.

This sequence joins TRBV9 and TRBJ1-6; TRBD1 might be the D (5 bases). The CDR3 consists of 15 residues. V shed 3 bases and J shed 7 bases, with 14 bases lying between them. Germline CDR1 reads SGDLS; CDR2 reads YYNGEE. This chain's CDR3 is CASSGSGRNNSPLHF. In DNA form, the CDR3 reads TGTGCCAGCAGCGGGTCGGGACGGAACAATTCACCCCTCCACTTT.

V gene TRBV5-1 combines with J gene TRBJ1-4; TRBD1 is a possible D gene (6 bases). V lost 4 bases and J lost 8, with 18 bases in between. Germline CDR1 and CDR2: SGHRS and YFSETQ. This CDR3 spans 15 amino acids. DNA of the CDR3: TGCGCCAGCAGCCCGCTAAGGGGGGTCGAGGAAAAACTGTTTTTT. As protein: CASSPLRGVEEKLFF.

This clone was found a few times. The V call is TRBV6-1, the J call TRBJ1-1, with 10 bases identical to TRBD1. V lost 4 bases to trimming and J lost 4 bases; unmatched junction nucleotides: 6. Germline CDR1 and CDR2: MNHNS and SASEGT. This CDR3 contains 15 residues. CDR3 protein: CASSGGQGRSTEAFF. CDR3 DNA sequence: TGTGCCAGCAGTGGGGGACAGGGGCGGAGCACTGAAGCTTTCTTT.

J is TRBJ2-1 and V is TRBV5-1, with 7 nucleotides matching TRBD1. The CDR3 has 19 amino acids. Trimming removed 0 bases from V and 3 bases from J; junction bases left unmatched: 15. CDR1 is SGHRS and CDR2 is YFSETQ in the germline V gene. The chain's CDR3 is CASSLEPPTGTGDYNEQFF. The CDR3 bases are TGCGCCAGCAGCTTGGAGCCACCCACCGGTACAGGGGACTACAATGAGCAGTTCTTC. Using reference TRBV5-1 and TRBJ2-1 for the parts outside the CDR3, the full variable domain is KAGVTQTPRYLIKTRGQQVTLSCSPISGHRSVSWYQQTPGQGLQFLFEYFSETQRNKGNFPGRFSGRQFSNSRSEMNVSTLELGDSALYLCASSLEPPTGTGDYNEQFFGPGTRLTVL.

The chain links TRBV9 to TRBJ2-2, with 10 bases identical to TRBD2. Trimming removed 0 bases from V and 7 bases from J; junction bases left unmatched: 3. Germline CDR1 SGDLS, CDR2 YYNGEE. CDR3 length: 15 amino acids. The DNA for the CDR3 is TGTGCCAGCAGCGTAGGAAGCGGGAGGGGCGGGGAGCTGTTTTTT. It codes for CASSVGSGRGGELFF.

The chain couples TRBV18 to TRBJ1-5; the match to TRBD1 covers 7 bases. The CDR3 runs 14 residues. J was trimmed by 4 bases and V by 5 bases; bases with no gene match: 5. Germline V gene sequence: CDR1 KGHSH, CDR2 LQKENI. The DNA of the CDR3 is TGTGCCAGCTCATTGGGACAGCAAAATCAGCCCCAGCATTTT. The encoded protein is CASSLGQQNQPQHF.